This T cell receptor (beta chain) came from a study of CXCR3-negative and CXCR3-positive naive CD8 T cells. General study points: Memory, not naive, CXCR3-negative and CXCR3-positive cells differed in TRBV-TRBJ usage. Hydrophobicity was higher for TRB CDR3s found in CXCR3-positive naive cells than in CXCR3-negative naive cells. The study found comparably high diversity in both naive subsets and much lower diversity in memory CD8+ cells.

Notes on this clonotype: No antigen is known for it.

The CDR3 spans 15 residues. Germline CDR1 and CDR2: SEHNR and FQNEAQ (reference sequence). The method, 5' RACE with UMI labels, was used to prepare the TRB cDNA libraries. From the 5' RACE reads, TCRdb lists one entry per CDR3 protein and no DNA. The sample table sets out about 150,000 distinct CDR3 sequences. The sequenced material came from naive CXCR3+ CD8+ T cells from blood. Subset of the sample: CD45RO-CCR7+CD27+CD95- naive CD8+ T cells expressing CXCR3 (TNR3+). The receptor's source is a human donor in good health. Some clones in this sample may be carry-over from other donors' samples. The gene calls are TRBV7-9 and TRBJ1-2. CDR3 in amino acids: CASSLMSDSALGYTF.